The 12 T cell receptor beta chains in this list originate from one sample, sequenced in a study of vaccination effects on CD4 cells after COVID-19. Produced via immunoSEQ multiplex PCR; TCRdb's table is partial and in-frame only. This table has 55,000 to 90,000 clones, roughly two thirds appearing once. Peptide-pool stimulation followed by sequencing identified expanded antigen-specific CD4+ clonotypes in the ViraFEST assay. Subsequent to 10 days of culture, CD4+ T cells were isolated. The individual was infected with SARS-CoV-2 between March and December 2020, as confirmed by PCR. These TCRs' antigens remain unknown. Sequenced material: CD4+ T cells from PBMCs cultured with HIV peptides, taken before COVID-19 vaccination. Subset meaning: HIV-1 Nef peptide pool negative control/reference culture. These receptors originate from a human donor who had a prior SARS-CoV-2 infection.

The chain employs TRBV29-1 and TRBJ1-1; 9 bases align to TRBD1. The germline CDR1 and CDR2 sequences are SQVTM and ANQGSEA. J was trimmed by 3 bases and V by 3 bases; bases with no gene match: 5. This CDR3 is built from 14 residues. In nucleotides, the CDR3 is TGCAGCGTTGACCCGGACAGGGGAGACACTGAAGCTTTCTTT. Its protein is CSVDPDRGDTEAFF.

The CDR3 DNA reads as TGTGCCAGCTCACCTAACAGGGAACCCTACGAGCAGTACTTC. This encodes CASSPNREPYEQYF. This chain links TRBV18 with TRBJ2-7; a possible D gene is TRBD1 (6 bases). The CDR3 sequence is 14 residues long. CDR1 is KGHSH and CDR2 is LQKENI in the germline V gene. V gave up 3 bases and J gave up 2 bases, with 11 bases separating them. The full variable domain, its missing parts supplied by reference TRBV18 and TRBJ2-7, is NAGVMQNPRHLVRRRGQEARLRCSPMKGHSHVYWYRQLPEEGLKFMVYLQKENIIDESGMPKERFSAEFPKEGPSILRIQQVVRGDSAAYFCASSPNREPYEQYFGPGTRLTVT.

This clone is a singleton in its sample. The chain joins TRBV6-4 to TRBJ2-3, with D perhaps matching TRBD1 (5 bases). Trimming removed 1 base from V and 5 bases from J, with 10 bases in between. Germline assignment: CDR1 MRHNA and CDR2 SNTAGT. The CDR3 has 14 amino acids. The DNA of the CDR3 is TGTGCCAGCAGTGACTTCAACCAGGGAGATACGCAGTATTTT. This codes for CASSDFNQGDTQYF.

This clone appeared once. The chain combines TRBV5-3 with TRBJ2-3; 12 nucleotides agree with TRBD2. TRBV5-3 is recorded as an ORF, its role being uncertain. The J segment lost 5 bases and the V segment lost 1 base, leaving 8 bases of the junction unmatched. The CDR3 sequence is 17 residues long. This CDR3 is CARSLLPSGGAIDTQYF. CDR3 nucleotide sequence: TGTGCCAGAAGCTTGCTGCCTAGCGGGGGGGCAATAGATACGCAGTATTTT.

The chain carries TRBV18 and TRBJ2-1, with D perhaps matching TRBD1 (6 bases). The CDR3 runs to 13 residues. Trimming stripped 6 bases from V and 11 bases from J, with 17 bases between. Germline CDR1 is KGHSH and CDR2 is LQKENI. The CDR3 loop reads CASSLRQDIKQFF. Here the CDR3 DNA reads TGTGCCAGCTCTCTAAGACAGGATATCAAGCAGTTCTTC.

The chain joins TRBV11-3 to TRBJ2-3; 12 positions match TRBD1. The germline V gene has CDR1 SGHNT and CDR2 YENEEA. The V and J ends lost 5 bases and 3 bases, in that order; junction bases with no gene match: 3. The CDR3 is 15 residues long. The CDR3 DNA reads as TGTGCCAGCAGCGCGGGACAGGGGGCGACAGATACGCAGTATTTT. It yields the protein CASSAGQGATDTQYF.

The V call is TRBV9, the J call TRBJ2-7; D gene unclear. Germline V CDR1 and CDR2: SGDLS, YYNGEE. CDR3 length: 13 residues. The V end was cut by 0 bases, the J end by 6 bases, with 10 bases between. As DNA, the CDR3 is TGTGCCAGCAGCGTAGCTCCCCTCGGCGAGCAGTACTTC. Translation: CASSVAPLGEQYF.

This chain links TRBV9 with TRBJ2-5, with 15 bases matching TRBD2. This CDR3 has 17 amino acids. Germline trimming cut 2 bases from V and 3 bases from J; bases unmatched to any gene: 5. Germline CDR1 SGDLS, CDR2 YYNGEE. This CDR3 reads CASSVTGTSGGKETQYF. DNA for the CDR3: TGTGCCAGCAGCGTGACCGGGACTAGCGGGGGGAAAGAGACCCAGTACTTC.

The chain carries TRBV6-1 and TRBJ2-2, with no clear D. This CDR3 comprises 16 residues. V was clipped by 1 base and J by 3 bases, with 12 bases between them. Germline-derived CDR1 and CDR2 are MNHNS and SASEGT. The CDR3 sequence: CASSEVLGGDTGELFF. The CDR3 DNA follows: TGTGCCAGCAGTGAAGTGCTAGGTGGGGACACCGGGGAGCTGTTTTTT.

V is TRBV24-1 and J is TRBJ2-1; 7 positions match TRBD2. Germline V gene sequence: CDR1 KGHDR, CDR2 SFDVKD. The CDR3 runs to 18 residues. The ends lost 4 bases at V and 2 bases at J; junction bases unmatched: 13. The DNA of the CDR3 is TGTGCCACCAGTGACCACCCAGGGCGGGAGAGTACCTACAATGAGCAGTTCTTC. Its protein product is CATSDHPGRESTYNEQFF.

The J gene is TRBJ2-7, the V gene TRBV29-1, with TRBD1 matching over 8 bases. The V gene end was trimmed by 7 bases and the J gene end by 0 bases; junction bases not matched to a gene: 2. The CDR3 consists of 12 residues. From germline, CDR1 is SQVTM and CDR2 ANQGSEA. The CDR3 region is CSGTGPSYEQYF. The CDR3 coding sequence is TGCAGCGGGACAGGGCCCTCCTACGAGCAGTACTTC.

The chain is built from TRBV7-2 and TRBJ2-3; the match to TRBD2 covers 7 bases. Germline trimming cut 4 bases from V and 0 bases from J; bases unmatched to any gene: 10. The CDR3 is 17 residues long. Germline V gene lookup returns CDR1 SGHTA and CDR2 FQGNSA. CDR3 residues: CASSSQQRGPSTDTQYF. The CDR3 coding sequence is TGTGCCAGCAGCTCCCAACAGCGGGGACCCAGCACAGATACGCAGTATTTT. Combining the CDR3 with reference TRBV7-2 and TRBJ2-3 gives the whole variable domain GAGVSQSPSNKVTEKGKDVELRCDPISGHTALYWYRQSLGQGLEFLIYFQGNSAPDKSGLPSDRFSAERTGGSVSTLTIQRTQQEDSAVYLCASSSQQRGPSTDTQYFGPGTRLTVL.